The TCR beta chain under discussion was sequenced for a study of OX40 agonist ivuxolimab in advanced cancers. Study at large: Patients undergoing dose escalation presented with hepatocellular carcinoma, melanoma, renal cell or head and neck cancer. Three patients responded partially, comprising one with hepatocellular carcinoma and two with cutaneous melanoma.

The germline V gene has CDR1 SGDLS and CDR2 YYNGEE. Trimming left V 5 bases short and J 2 bases short, with 7 bases between. The CDR3 loop spans 13 amino acids. The timepoints at which blood was sampled were baseline, cycle 4 day 1, and cycle 7 day 1. Generated by immunoSEQ multiplex PCR, the TCRdb table keeps only in-frame clones and is missing some. This repertoire shows tens of thousands of clones, 92% found once; its top ten account for approximately 23%. V is TRBV9 and J is TRBJ2-2; tentatively, D is TRBD1 (5 bases). The sample here was CD4+ or CD8+ T cells sorted from blood, taken in a trial of the OX40 agonist ivuxolimab. The TCR sequence derives from an adult with an advanced solid tumor such as melanoma, head and neck, liver or kidney cancer. As DNA, the CDR3 is TGTGCCAGCAGTGACAGCAACACCGGGGAGCTGTTTTTT. It encodes CASSDSNTGELFF.